Below, 20 T cell receptor beta chains from the same sample are listed, as sequenced in a study of T cell responses to AZD1222 COVID-19 vaccine. Generated by immunoSEQ multiplex PCR, the TCRdb table keeps only in-frame clones and is missing some. The sample lists 110,000 to 150,000 clones, 92% occurring once. Source: peripheral blood, taken on day 0 of AZD1222 vaccination. Source of these receptors: an adult in good health.

This clone occurred once. The genes are TRBV6-1 and TRBJ2-7; the D is unclear. Germline lookup yields CDR1 MNHNS and CDR2 SASEGT. The CDR3 contains 12 residues. Trimming left V 4 bases short and J 3 bases short, with 7 bases between. As DNA, the CDR3 is TGTGCCAGCAGTGGGCCAAGCTACGAGCAGTACTTC. Translating gives CASSGPSYEQYF.

The chain links TRBV27 to TRBJ1-1; a possible D gene is TRBD1 (6 bases). Trimming took 6 bases from V and 1 from J, leaving 18 bases between them. Germline assignment: CDR1 MNHEY and CDR2 SMNVEV (reference sequence). The CDR3 loop spans 16 amino acids. CDR3 DNA sequence: TGTGCCAGCAGCAAAAGGGTCGGGGGGCCGAACACTGAAGCTTTCTTT. Protein: CASSKRVGGPNTEAFF.

The chain is built from TRBV6-5 and TRBJ1-1; D uncertain. V lost 2 bases and J 0 bases, leaving 7 bases between the germline ends. Germline V CDR1 and CDR2: MNHEY, SVGAGI. The CDR3 runs 14 residues. In nucleotides, the CDR3 is TGTGCCAGCAGTTACGGATGGATGAACACTGAAGCTTTCTTT. The encoded protein is CASSYGWMNTEAFF.

The chain uses TRBV5-1 and TRBJ2-7, with D uncertain. Germline CDR1 and CDR2: SGHRS and YFSETQ. CDR3 length: 13 residues. V was shortened by 4 bases and J by 5 bases, with 13 bases between the two germline ends. The CDR3 DNA reads as TGCGCCAGCAGCCTGGGCTCTTTGGACGAGCAGTACTTC. Encoded protein: CASSLGSLDEQYF.

The rearrangement uses TRBV6-5 and TRBJ1-2; D is unresolved. The CDR3 totals 14 residues. CDR1 is MNHEY, CDR2 SVGAGI, per germline. The V end lost 8 bases, the J end lost 0 bases, and 13 bases lay between the germline ends. Here the CDR3 reads CASREFRANYGYTF. CDR3 coding DNA: TGTGCCAGCCGGGAGTTCCGAGCTAACTATGGCTACACCTTC.

The genes are TRBV2 and TRBJ2-3, with D perhaps TRBD2 (5 bases). CDR3 length: 13 residues. With 11 bases removed from V and 1 base from J, the gap between germline ends came to 13 bases. Germline V gene data show CDR1 as SNHLY and CDR2 as FYNNEI. The CDR3 reads CAGRSRGTDTQYF. The CDR3 DNA reads TGTGCCGGGAGAAGTAGGGGCACAGATACGCAGTATTTT.

This clone was detected only once. The chain is built from TRBV27 and TRBJ2-7; unclear D gene. V lost 5 bases to trimming and J lost 2 bases, with 4 bases between them. Germline lookup yields CDR1 MNHEY and CDR2 SMNVEV (reference sequence). The CDR3 contains 11 residues. The CDR3 reads CASSTTYEQYF. CDR3 nucleotides: TGTGCCAGCAGTACAACCTACGAGCAGTACTTC.

The chain combines TRBV25-1 with TRBJ1-1; D gene uncertain. This CDR3 region has 12 residues. In germline, CDR1 is MGHDK, CDR2 SYGVNS. Trimming left V 5 bases short and J 4 bases short, with 8 bases between. CDR3 amino acids: CASSRTVTEAFF. Here the CDR3 DNA reads TGTGCCAGCAGTAGGACCGTCACTGAAGCTTTCTTT.

The genes are TRBV19 and TRBJ1-4; a possible D gene is TRBD1 (5 bases). V gave up 7 bases and J gave up 5 bases, with 14 bases separating them. CDR1 is LNHDA, CDR2 SQIVND, per germline (reference sequence). The CDR3 covers 14 residues. DNA for the CDR3: TGTGCCAGTAACCCCGGGACCGCGAATGAAAAACTGTTTTTT. Its protein is CASNPGTANEKLFF. Combining the CDR3 with reference TRBV19 and TRBJ1-4 gives the whole variable domain DGGITQSPKYLFRKEGQNVTLSCEQNLNHDAMYWYRQDPGQGLRLIYYSQIVNDFQKGDIAEGYSVSREKKESFPLTVTSAQKNPTAFYLCASNPGTANEKLFFGSGTQLSVL.

This clone was counted a single time. The CDR3 protein is CATSGGANYGYTF. The CDR3 DNA reads as TGTGCCACCAGTGGGGGGGCTAACTATGGCTACACCTTC. V and J are TRBV24-1 and TRBJ1-2, with D possibly matching TRBD1 (5 bases). V shed 5 bases and J shed 0 bases, with 6 bases lying between them. The CDR3 is made up of 13 amino acids. Germline V CDR1 and CDR2: KGHDR, SFDVKD.

The chain carries TRBV19 and TRBJ1-2, with D tentatively TRBD1 (5 bases). V shed 7 bases and J shed 6 bases, with 18 bases lying between them. The length of the CDR3 is 14 residues. Germline lookup yields CDR1 LNHDA and CDR2 SQIVND (reference sequence). The CDR3, as DNA: TGTGCCAGTACCAAGTGGGGGGAGCGACATGGCTACACCTTC. Translation: CASTKWGERHGYTF.

The V gene is TRBV6-6, the J gene TRBJ1-4; 9 nucleotides match TRBD1. V dropped 7 bases and J dropped 0; count of bases not matched to a gene: 15. Per germline, CDR1 MNHNY and CDR2 SVGAGI (reference sequence). There are 19 residues in the CDR3. CDR3 loop: CASTRTGELLVATNEKLFF. CDR3 nucleotides: TGTGCCAGCACTCGGACAGGGGAACTACTTGTTGCAACTAATGAAAAACTGTTTTTT.

This chain connects TRBV28 to TRBJ1-2; D is unresolved. In germline, CDR1 is MDHEN, CDR2 SYDVKM. The ends were cut back, 5 bases at V and 6 bases at J, with 7 bases in the middle. CDR3 length: 11 residues. CDR3 DNA: TGTGCCAGCAGTCGGGCGGATGGCTACACCTTC. This encodes CASSRADGYTF.

The chain combines TRBV28 with TRBJ1-4, with D unresolved. The ends were cut back, 2 bases at V and 4 bases at J, with 8 bases in the middle. CDR1 is MDHEN and CDR2 is SYDVKM in the germline V gene. The length of the CDR3 is 14 residues. The CDR3 protein is CASSLGGINEKLFF. For the CDR3, the DNA is TGTGCCAGCAGTTTAGGAGGGATTAATGAAAAACTGTTTTTT.

This sequence joins TRBV3-1 (or the pseudogene TRBV3-2) and TRBJ2-7; TRBD2 aligns across 9 bases. The CDR3 runs 15 residues. Germline V gene lookup returns CDR1 LGHDT and CDR2 YNNKEL (reference sequence). V lost 6 bases and J lost 4; bases outside the gene matches: 10. CDR3 region: CASRPRLAGEYEQYF. CDR3 DNA sequence: TGTGCCAGCAGACCAAGATTAGCGGGAGAATACGAGCAGTACTTC.

The chain links TRBV11-2 to TRBJ2-3; 11 bases are shared with TRBD1. The germline V gene has CDR1 SGHAT and CDR2 FQNNGV. CDR3 size: 16 residues. V shed 4 bases, J shed 14 bases, and the junction held 17 bases outside the gene matches. Here the CDR3 reads CASSSPRTDRGRAGYF. In DNA, the CDR3 is TGTGCCAGCAGCTCCCCCCGCACGGACAGGGGGCGGGCGGGGTATTTT.

This chain connects TRBV6-5 to TRBJ1-1, with 8 bases matching TRBD1. Looked up from germline, CDR1 is MNHEY and CDR2 is SVGAGI. The length of the CDR3 is 15 residues. V was clipped by 2 bases and J by 4 bases; unmatched bases: 6. CDR3 sequence: CASSYGGQATTEAFF. Here the CDR3 DNA reads TGTGCCAGCAGTTACGGGGGACAGGCAACCACTGAAGCTTTCTTT.

The rearrangement uses TRBV30 and TRBJ1-5; D ambiguous. Germline loops: CDR1 GTSNPN, CDR2 SVGIG (reference sequence). The germline V and J ends were trimmed by 2 bases and 4 bases, with 15 bases remaining between them. The CDR3 runs to 15 residues. The CDR3 DNA sequence: TGTGCCTGGAGTCCCCCCGGGCCGAGAAATCAGCCCCAGCATTTT. Amino acids: CAWSPPGPRNQPQHF. Complete variable domain (other parts from reference TRBV30 and TRBJ1-5): SQTIHQWPATLVQPVGSPLSLECTVEGTSNPNLYWYRQAAGRGLQLLFYSVGIGQISSEVPQNLSASRPQDRQFILSSKKLLLSDSGFYLCAWSPPGPRNQPQHFGDGTRLSIL.

In this sample, this clone turned up once. The V call is TRBV29-1, the J call TRBJ2-1; D call uncertain. CDR1 SQVTM and CDR2 ANQGSEA come from the germline V gene. The CDR3 sequence is 12 residues long. The V gene lost 7 bases and the J gene lost 5 bases, with 12 bases spanning the gap. CDR3 region: CSARPSNNEQFF. CDR3 coding DNA: TGCAGCGCCCGCCCCTCTAACAATGAGCAGTTCTTC.

This clone was seen only once. The chain uses TRBV4-2 and TRBJ2-3, with 10 bases that match TRBD2. The CDR3 loop spans 19 amino acids. The germline V gene encodes CDR1 LGHNA and CDR2 YNFKEQ. With 0 bases clipped from V and 4 bases from J, the junction kept 13 bases outside the gene matches. The CDR3 DNA follows: TGTGCCAGCAGCCAAGAAGGCCTTCGCCTAGCGGGAGTATCAGATACGCAGTATTTT. It translates to CASSQEGLRLAGVSDTQYF.